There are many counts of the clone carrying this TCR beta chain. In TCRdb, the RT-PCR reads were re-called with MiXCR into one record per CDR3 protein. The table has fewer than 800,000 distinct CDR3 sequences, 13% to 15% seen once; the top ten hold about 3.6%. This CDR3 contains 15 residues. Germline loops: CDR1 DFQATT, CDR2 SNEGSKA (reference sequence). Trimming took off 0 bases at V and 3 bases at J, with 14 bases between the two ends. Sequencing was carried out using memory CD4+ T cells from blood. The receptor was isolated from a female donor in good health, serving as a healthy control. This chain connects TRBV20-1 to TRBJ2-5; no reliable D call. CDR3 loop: CSARDYRFGEETQYF. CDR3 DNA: TGCAGTGCTAGAGATTATCGGTTTGGGGAAGAGACCCAGTACTTC.